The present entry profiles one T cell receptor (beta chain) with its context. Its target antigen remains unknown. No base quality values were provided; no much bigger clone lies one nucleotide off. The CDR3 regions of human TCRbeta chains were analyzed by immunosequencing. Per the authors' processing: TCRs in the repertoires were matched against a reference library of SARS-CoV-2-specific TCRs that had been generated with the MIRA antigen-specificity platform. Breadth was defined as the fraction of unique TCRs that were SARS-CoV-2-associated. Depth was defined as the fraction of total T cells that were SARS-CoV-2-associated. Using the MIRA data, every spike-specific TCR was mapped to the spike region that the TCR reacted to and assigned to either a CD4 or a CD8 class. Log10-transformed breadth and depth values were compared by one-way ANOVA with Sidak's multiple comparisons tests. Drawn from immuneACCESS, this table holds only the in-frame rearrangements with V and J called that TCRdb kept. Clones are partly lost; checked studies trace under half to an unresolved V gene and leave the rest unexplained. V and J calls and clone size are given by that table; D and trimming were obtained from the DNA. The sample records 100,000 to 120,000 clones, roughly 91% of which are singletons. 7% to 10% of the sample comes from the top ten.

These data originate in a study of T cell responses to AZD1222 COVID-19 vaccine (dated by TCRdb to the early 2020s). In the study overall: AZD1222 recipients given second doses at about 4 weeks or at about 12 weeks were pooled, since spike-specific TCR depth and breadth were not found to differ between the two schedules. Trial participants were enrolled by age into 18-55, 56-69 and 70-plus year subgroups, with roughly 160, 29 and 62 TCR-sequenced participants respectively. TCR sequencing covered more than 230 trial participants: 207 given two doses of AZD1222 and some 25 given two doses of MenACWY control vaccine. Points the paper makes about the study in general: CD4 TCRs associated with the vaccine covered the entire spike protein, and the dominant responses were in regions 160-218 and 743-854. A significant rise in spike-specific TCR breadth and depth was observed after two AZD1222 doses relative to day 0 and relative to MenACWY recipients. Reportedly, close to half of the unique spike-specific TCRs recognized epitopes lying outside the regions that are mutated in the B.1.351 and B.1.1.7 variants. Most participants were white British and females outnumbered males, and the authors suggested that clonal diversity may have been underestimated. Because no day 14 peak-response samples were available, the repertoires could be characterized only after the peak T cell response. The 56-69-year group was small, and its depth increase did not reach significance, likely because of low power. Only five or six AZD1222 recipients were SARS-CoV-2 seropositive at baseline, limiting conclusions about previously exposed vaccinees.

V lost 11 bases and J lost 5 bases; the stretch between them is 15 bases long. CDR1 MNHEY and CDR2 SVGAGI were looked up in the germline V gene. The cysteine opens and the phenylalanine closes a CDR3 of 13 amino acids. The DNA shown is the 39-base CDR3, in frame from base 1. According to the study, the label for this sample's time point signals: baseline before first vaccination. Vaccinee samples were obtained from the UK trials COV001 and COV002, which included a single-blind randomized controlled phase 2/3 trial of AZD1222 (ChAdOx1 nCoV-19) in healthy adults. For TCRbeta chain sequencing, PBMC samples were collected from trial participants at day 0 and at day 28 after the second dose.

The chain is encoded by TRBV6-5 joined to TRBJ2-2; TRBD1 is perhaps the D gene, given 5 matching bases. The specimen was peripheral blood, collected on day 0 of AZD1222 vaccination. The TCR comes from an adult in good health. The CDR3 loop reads CAPRVGFTGELFF. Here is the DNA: TGTGCCCCCAGGGTTGGGTTTACCGGGGAGCTGTTTTTT.